A selection of T cell receptor beta chains follows, all from one sample in a study of T cells in Graves' hyperthyroidism and ophthalmopathy. MiXCR was run by TCRdb on the multiplex PCR reads, yielding one entry per CDR3 protein. This sample carries approximately 600,000 distinct CDR3 sequences, roughly 20% of them seen once, and the ten largest clones take about 34%. Sequencing was done on a sample of blood. The receptors here all came from a man aged 25-45 years with Graves' ophthalmopathy. Each CDR3 is given with its conserved first and last residue. A D gene is named only where the DNA matches it firmly. Clone size appears in some rows only: once, few, many, or a class for an expanded clone.

TRBJ1-5	.	TRBV20-1	.	CSATTGRGRQPQHF	TGCAGTGCTACAACAGGCAGGGGCAGACAGCCCCAGCATTTT
TRBJ2-3	TRBD1	TRBV28	few	CASSQGQGLVDTQYF	TGTGCCAGCAGTCAAGGACAGGGCCTCGTCGATACGCAGTATTTT
TRBJ2-5	.	TRBV7-3	few	CASSRSGGGETQYF	TGTGCCAGCAGCCGCAGCGGAGGGGGGGAGACCCAGTACTTC
TRBJ2-1	TRBD2	TRBV25-1	few	CASSDRGTSGSQIYNEQFF	TGTGCCAGCAGTGACCGTGGGACTAGCGGGAGTCAAATTTACAATGAGCAGTTCTTC
TRBJ2-3	.	TRBV11-1	few	CASSRDFDTDTPYF	TGTGCCAGCAGTCGTGACTTCGACACAGATACGCCGTATTTT
TRBJ2-1	TRBD2	TRBV12-3/TRBV12-4	few	CASTRLAGGLDEQFF	TGTGCCAGCACTCGACTAGCGGGAGGTTTAGATGAGCAGTTCTTC
TRBJ1-2	TRBD1	TRBV30	many	CAWRGQGINYGYTF	TGTGCCTGGAGAGGACAGGGAATAAACTATGGCTACACCTTC
TRBJ2-1	TRBD1	TRBV5-1	once	CASSHSPVGQSSYNEQFF	TGCGCCAGCAGCCATTCTCCTGTGGGACAGAGCTCCTACAATGAGCAGTTCTTC
TRBJ2-3	TRBD2	TRBV24-1	few	CATSFPGLAGGPTDTQYF	TGTGCCACCAGCTTCCCGGGACTAGCGGGAGGGCCGACAGATACGCAGTATTTT
TRBJ1-2	TRBD1	TRBV5-1	many	CASSSGTGLLYGYTF	TGCGCCAGCAGCTCAGGGACAGGGCTACTCTATGGCTACACCTTC
TRBJ2-7	TRBD1	TRBV7-9	.	CASSLAVQGRPFEQYF	TGTGCCAGCAGCTTAGCGGTACAGGGGCGCCCCTTCGAGCAGTACTTC
TRBJ1-3	TRBD1	TRBV19	.	CASNGGQTGNTIYF	TGTGCCAGTAACGGGGGACAGACTGGAAACACCATATATTTT
TRBJ2-2	.	TRBV7-9	.	CASSLPQGGTGELFF	TGTGCCAGCAGCTTACCGCAGGGTGGCACCGGGGAGCTGTTTTTT
TRBJ2-1	TRBD2	TRBV6-1	.	CASSEALAGGRNEQFF	TGTGCCAGCAGTGAAGCGCTAGCGGGAGGGCGTAATGAGCAGTTCTTC
TRBJ1-4	TRBD1	TRBV7-9	few	CASGTGAFNEKLFF	TGTGCCAGCGGCACAGGGGCCTTTAATGAAAAACTGTTTTTT
TRBJ2-2	TRBD1	TRBV7-3	.	CASSRDRGRGELFF	TGTGCCAGCAGTCGGGACAGGGGGCGTGGGGAGCTGTTTTTT
TRBJ1-1	.	TRBV7-2	many	CASSLDVGMNTEAFF	TGTGCCAGCAGCTTAGACGTCGGCATGAACACTGAAGCTTTCTTT
TRBJ1-2	.	TRBV19	few	CASSMDGLYGYTF	TGTGCCAGTAGTATGGACGGACTCTATGGCTACACCTTC
TRBJ2-1	TRBD2	TRBV7-2	.	CASSLGGTSGARVLFF	TGTGCCAGCAGCTTAGGTGGGACTAGCGGGGCCCGGGTTCTGTTCTTC
TRBJ2-7	TRBD1	TRBV20-1	few	CSARTTGTGYEQYF	TGCAGTGCTAGGACCACCGGGACAGGGTACGAGCAGTACTTC
TRBJ2-5	TRBD1	TRBV7-2	.	CASSLAGQGRQTQYF	TGTGCCAGCAGCTTAGCAGGACAGGGGAGACAGACCCAGTACTTC
TRBJ1-3	.	TRBV30	.	CAWSGGNTIYF	TGTGCCTGGAGTGGGGGAAACACCATATATTTT
TRBJ2-7	.	TRBV7-2	many	CASSLGVPGTGQGEQYF	TGTGCCAGCAGCTTAGGAGTTCCCGGGACGGGACAAGGCGAGCAGTACTTC
TRBJ2-5	TRBD2	TRBV6-6	.	CVSSYSSGGETQYF	TGTGTCAGCAGTTACTCCTCGGGGGGGGAGACCCAGTACTTC
TRBJ2-1	TRBD2	TRBV7-6	.	CASSWGTSGYNEQFF	TGTGCCAGCAGCTGGGGGACTAGCGGTTACAATGAGCAGTTCTTC
TRBJ1-5	TRBD1	TRBV6-1	few	CAGTWDRVDQPQHF	TGTGCCGGCACCTGGGACAGGGTCGATCAGCCCCAGCATTTT
TRBJ2-3	TRBD1	TRBV27	.	CASSSRQGGDTQYF	TGTGCCAGCAGTTCACGACAGGGCGGGGATACGCAGTATTTT
TRBJ1-5	.	TRBV12-3/TRBV12-4	many	CASSLLGDQPQHF	TGTGCCAGCAGTTTGTTAGGTGATCAGCCCCAGCATTTT
TRBJ2-7	.	TRBV7-9	.	CASSLDVGSYEQYF	TGTGCCAGCAGCTTAGACGTCGGGAGCTACGAGCAGTACTTC
TRBJ2-7	TRBD1	TRBV30	many	CAWGADRAVREQYF	TGTGCCTGGGGGGCGGACAGGGCGGTGAGGGAGCAGTACTTC
TRBJ2-7	.	TRBV20-1	.	CSARPVGGWDEQYF	TGCAGTGCTAGACCCGTGGGGGGCTGGGACGAGCAGTACTTC
TRBJ1-2	TRBD1	TRBV28	many	CASSLSDRGSYTF	TGTGCCAGCAGTTTATCTGACAGGGGTAGCTACACCTTC
TRBJ1-1	TRBD1	TRBV3-1	.	CASSQGGQGRVAEAFF	TGTGCCAGCAGCCAAGGGGGACAGGGCCGGGTCGCTGAAGCTTTCTTT
TRBJ1-2	.	TRBV30	many	CAWNVGGGDGYTF	TGTGCCTGGAACGTGGGAGGGGGTGATGGCTACACCTTC
TRBJ2-1	.	TRBV5-1	many	CASSLGLALGDEQFF	TGCGCCAGCAGCTTGGGGCTAGCCCTTGGGGATGAGCAGTTCTTC
TRBJ1-1	.	TRBV7-9	few	CASSSKTPPRKAFF	TGTGCCAGCAGCTCAAAGACGCCCCCGAGGAAAGCTTTCTTT
TRBJ2-3	TRBD2	TRBV7-6	.	CASSFFGGPAGGDTQYF	TGTGCCAGCAGCTTTTTCGGGGGGCCAGCGGGAGGAGATACGCAGTATTTT
TRBJ2-1	TRBD2	TRBV20-1	many	CSARGVAGVAYNEQFF	TGCAGTGCTAGAGGGGTAGCGGGAGTGGCCTACAATGAGCAGTTCTTC
TRBJ2-1	.	TRBV18	many	CASSDASWDEQFF	TGTGCCAGCTCAGACGCTAGTTGGGATGAGCAGTTCTTC
TRBJ1-1	.	TRBV5-5	few	CASSSGRWSTEAFF	TGTGCCAGCAGCTCGGGGCGTTGGAGCACTGAAGCTTTCTTT
TRBJ2-7	TRBD1	TRBV28	.	CASSGRDRDEQYF	TGTGCCAGCAGTGGCCGGGACAGGGACGAGCAGTACTTC
TRBJ2-7	.	TRBV7-9	few	CASSLGGRTNEQYF	TGTGCCAGCAGCTTAGGGGGTCGGACGAACGAGCAGTACTTC
TRBJ2-4	.	TRBV14	.	CASSPRPDSPDLAKNIQYF	TGTGCCAGCAGCCCCCGACCGGACAGCCCGGATCTAGCCAAAAACATTCAGTACTTC
TRBJ2-1	TRBD2	TRBV27	few	CASSLSPSGAAGGREQFF	TGTGCCAGCAGTCTTTCCCCCTCTGGAGCAGCGGGAGGGCGAGAGCAGTTCTTC
TRBJ2-1	.	TRBV28	few	CASSPYRAEQFF	TGTGCCAGCAGTCCCTACAGGGCTGAGCAGTTCTTC
TRBJ2-7	.	TRBV7-9	.	CASSSQQDSYEQYF	TGTGCCAGCAGCAGCCAACAGGACTCCTACGAGCAGTACTTC
TRBJ2-4	TRBD2	TRBV7-2	.	CASSLASGRAKNIQYF	TGTGCCAGCAGCTTAGCTAGCGGGAGGGCCAAAAACATTCAGTACTTC
TRBJ2-7	.	TRBV6-1	.	CASSEDPNGAYYEQYF	TGTGCCAGCAGTGAAGATCCGAACGGAGCTTACTACGAGCAGTACTTC
TRBJ2-3	.	TRBV6-9	.	CASSNRLTDTQYF	TGTGCCAGCAGTAATAGACTCACAGATACGCAGTATTTT
TRBJ2-2	.	TRBV30	.	CAWSGDFANTGELFF	TGTGCCTGGAGTGGGGATTTCGCGAACACCGGGGAGCTGTTTTTT
TRBJ2-5	.	TRBV5-1	.	CASRTTGGDQETQYF	TGCGCCAGCAGGACTACCGGGGGCGACCAAGAGACCCAGTACTTC
TRBJ2-3	.	TRBV19	.	CASSIGKGTDTQYF	TGTGCCAGTAGTATAGGGAAGGGCACAGATACGCAGTATTTT
TRBJ2-2	.	TRBV18	many	CASSPPGANTGELFF	TGTGCCAGCTCACCACCGGGAGCGAACACCGGGGAGCTGTTTTTT
TRBJ1-2	.	TRBV7-9	.	CASSPPGVSRYGYTF	TGTGCCAGCAGCCCCCCCGGGGTCAGCCGCTATGGCTACACCTTC
TRBJ2-5	TRBD2	TRBV12-3/TRBV12-4	many	CASRNIGAGAQYF	TGTGCCAGCAGAAACATAGGGGCGGGGGCCCAGTACTTC
TRBJ1-4	TRBD1	TRBV12-3/TRBV12-4	many	CASRRTGNNEKLFF	TGTGCCAGCAGACGGACAGGAAATAATGAAAAACTGTTTTTT
TRBJ2-6	.	TRBV14	.	CASSQAGAGANVLTF	TGTGCCAGCAGCCAAGCGGGGGCTGGGGCCAACGTCCTGACTTTC
TRBJ2-3	TRBD2	TRBV7-2	few	CASSFLVAGGPSTDTQYF	TGTGCCAGCAGCTTCTTAGTAGCGGGAGGGCCGAGCACAGATACGCAGTATTTT
TRBJ2-1	.	TRBV7-8	.	CASSLRGNDEQFF	TGTGCCAGCAGCTTACGAGGGAATGATGAGCAGTTCTTC